This TCR beta chain is drawn from a study of cytotoxic CD8 clonotypes in ibrutinib-treated CLL. Study-level findings and limits: Sampling schedules were unmatched across sustained-remission and progressing patients. Few clonotypes were public, and these shrank or held steady under treatment.

The V gene's germline CDR1 is LNHDA and CDR2 SQIVND (reference sequence). Trimming left V 5 bases short and J 4 bases short, with 14 bases between. This CDR3 is 14 amino acids long. Worth noting for this clone: Its antigen remains unidentified.

Targeted sequencing depth ranged from 1 in 200,000 to 1 in 1 million T cells. Only in-frame clones appear in the TCRdb table, and some are missing; sequencing was by immunoSEQ multiplex PCR. Of tens of thousands of clones listed, approximately 82% are singletons. This sequence was found in a human donor with chronic lymphocytic leukemia. Specimen: PBMCs, collected after 24 months of ibrutinib treatment. The chain is built from TRBV19 and TRBJ2-5, with D perhaps TRBD1 (6 bases). CDR3 nucleotide sequence: TGTGCCAGTAGTCCTGGTTGGGGGCGAGAGACCCAGTACTTC. Residues: CASSPGWGRETQYF.